The 24 T cell receptor beta chains reported below all come from one sample, sequenced in a study of T cells in Graves' hyperthyroidism and ophthalmopathy. Amplified TCR beta CDR3 regions came from RNA transcripts. TCR CDR3 underwent first-round RT-PCR with the HTBI primer set. Via MiXCR, TCRdb re-called the multiplex PCR reads, giving one row per CDR3 protein. Here the sample spans over 250,000 distinct CDR3 sequences, around 15% being singletons. The sequenced sample consisted of blood. The receptors were sampled from a woman aged 40 to 49 with Graves' ophthalmopathy.

This clonotype was seen many times. The V call is TRBV27, the J call TRBJ2-7; 7 nucleotides align to TRBD1. This CDR3 is built from 15 residues. The trim removed 7 bases at V and 1 base at J, leaving 10 bases unmatched. Germline V gives CDR1 MNHEY, CDR2 SMNVEV (reference sequence). CDR3 amino acids: CASTATGLGSYEQYF. The CDR3 DNA reads TGTGCCAGCACTGCGACAGGGCTAGGGTCCTACGAGCAGTACTTC.

This clonotype was seen at least ten times. The rearrangement uses TRBV20-1 and TRBJ1-2, with D unresolved. The CDR3 has 13 amino acids. The germline V and J ends were trimmed by 3 bases and 2 bases, with 10 bases remaining between them. Germline V gene data show CDR1 as DFQATT and CDR2 as SNEGSKA (reference sequence). The CDR3: CSASYTENYGYTF. For the CDR3, the DNA is TGCAGTGCTAGTTATACAGAAAACTATGGCTACACCTTC.

The V call is TRBV5-1, the J call TRBJ1-1; D is unresolved. The CDR3 is 14 residues long. Germline V gives CDR1 SGHRS, CDR2 YFSETQ. The V gene lost 1 base and the J gene lost 1 base, with 8 bases spanning the gap. CDR3 nucleotides: TGCGCCAGCAGCTTGTCGTTGGGGAACACTGAAGCTTTCTTT. Translating gives CASSLSLGNTEAFF.

CDR3 loop: CASSRSGLAGGWNTGELFF. CDR3 nucleotides: TGTGCCAGCAGCCGCTCGGGACTAGCGGGAGGATGGAACACCGGGGAGCTGTTTTTT. This sequence joins TRBV7-2 and TRBJ2-2; TRBD2 matches 15 bases. Germline V lookup: CDR1 SGHTA, CDR2 FQGNSA. CDR3 length: 19 residues. The ends lost 5 bases at V and 1 base at J; junction bases unmatched: 8.

The sample holds many counts of this clonotype. The rearrangement uses TRBV5-1 and TRBJ1-1, with TRBD1 matching 7 bases. J was trimmed by 6 bases and V by 4 bases; bases with no gene match: 9. This CDR3 is built from 14 residues. CDR1 is SGHRS, CDR2 YFSETQ, per germline. The CDR3 here is CASSPEDRVAEAFF. For the CDR3, the DNA is TGCGCCAGCAGCCCGGAAGACAGGGTCGCTGAAGCTTTCTTT.

The chain is built from TRBV4-1 and TRBJ1-2, with D hard to call. The V end lost 4 bases, the J end lost 4 bases, and 16 bases lay between the germline ends. The CDR3 sequence is 15 residues long. Germline V gene sequence: CDR1 MGHRA, CDR2 YSYEKL. CDR3 region: CASSPQQSPGYGYTF. As DNA, the CDR3 is TGCGCCAGCAGCCCCCAACAGAGCCCCGGCTATGGCTACACCTTC.

The V gene is TRBV20-1, the J gene TRBJ2-3; possible D gene TRBD2, 5 bases. Trimming pared 5 bases from V and 5 bases from J, leaving 17 bases between. Germline V gene sequence: CDR1 DFQATT, CDR2 SNEGSKA (reference sequence). The CDR3 loop spans 14 amino acids. This chain's CDR3 is CSAPGCDGEDTQYF. CDR3 nucleotides: TGCAGTGCTCCGGGGTGCGATGGGGAAGATACGCAGTATTTT.

V gene TRBV5-1 combines with J gene TRBJ2-6, with a tentative D call TRBD1 (6 bases). This CDR3 comprises 17 residues. Trimming took off 4 bases at V and 0 bases at J, with 14 bases between the two ends. Per the germline V gene, CDR1 is SGHRS and CDR2 is YFSETQ. CDR3 DNA sequence: TGCGCCAGCAGCGCCGAAGCACAGGGCTCTGGGGCCAACGTCCTGACTTTC. It specifies CASSAEAQGSGANVLTF.

This clonotype was seen only once. V usage is TRBV28 and J usage is TRBJ2-3, with 8 bases that match TRBD2. In germline, CDR1 is MDHEN, CDR2 SYDVKM. The length of the CDR3 is 16 residues. V lost 3 bases and J lost 3; bases outside the gene matches: 8. CDR3 amino acids: CASSFGLAGRTDTQYF. For the CDR3, the DNA is TGTGCCAGCAGTTTTGGCCTAGCGGGTAGGACAGATACGCAGTATTTT.

The chain recombines TRBV10-2 with TRBJ1-1, with D perhaps matching TRBD1 (6 bases). The CDR3 length is 13 residues. Germline V gene lookup returns CDR1 WSHSY and CDR2 SAAADI. The V end lost 6 bases, the J end lost 2 bases, and 10 bases lay between the germline ends. CDR3 nucleotide sequence: TGCGCCAGCAGCACAGGGACTAACACTGAAGCTTTCTTT. Its translation: CASSTGTNTEAFF.

This clonotype was counted many times. The rearrangement links TRBV10-3 to TRBJ1-2, with D perhaps matching TRBD1 (6 bases). This CDR3 spans 14 amino acids. With 4 bases removed from V and 6 bases from J, the gap between germline ends came to 15 bases. Per germline, CDR1 ENHRY and CDR2 SYGVKD. DNA for the CDR3: TGTGCCATCAGTGGCGACGGTTCAGGGGATGGCTACACCTTC. Protein: CAISGDGSGDGYTF.

The sample holds many counts of this clonotype. The gene calls are TRBV2 and TRBJ2-2; D possibly uses TRBD1 or TRBD2 (5 bases each). Trimming left V 6 bases short and J 5 bases short, with 16 bases between. The CDR3 runs 15 residues. Germline V gene sequence: CDR1 SNHLY, CDR2 FYNNEI. The CDR3 protein is CASRLRDGVTGELFF. In DNA, the CDR3 is TGTGCCAGCAGGCTCCGGGACGGTGTGACCGGGGAGCTGTTTTTT. The whole variable domain, remainder taken from reference TRBV2 and TRBJ2-2, is EPEVTQTPSHQVTQMGQEVILRCVPISNHLYFYWYRQILGQKVEFLVSFYNNEISEKSEIFDDQFSVERPDGSNFTLKIRSTKLEDSAMYFCASRLRDGVTGELFFGEGSRLTVL.

V and J are TRBV4-1 and TRBJ1-2; D call uncertain. V was cut by 1 base and J by 0 bases, with 9 bases left in between. Per the germline V gene, CDR1 is MGHRA and CDR2 is YSYEKL. This CDR3 region has 15 residues. CDR3 DNA sequence: TGCGCCAGCAGCCAAGGGACCGCCGCTAACTATGGCTACACCTTC. This gives the protein CASSQGTAANYGYTF.

This clonotype has a count of ten or more. This chain connects TRBV11-2 to TRBJ2-3; D gene uncertain. The germline CDR1 and CDR2 sequences are SGHAT and FQNNGV. The CDR3 has 16 residues. With 3 bases removed from V and 5 bases from J, the gap between germline ends came to 18 bases. The CDR3 region is CASSFGFAQAGDTQYF. In DNA form, the CDR3 reads TGTGCCAGCAGCTTTGGTTTTGCCCAGGCCGGAGATACGCAGTATTTT.

This sequence joins TRBV5-1 and TRBJ1-1; 8 bases line up with TRBD1. Germline V lookup: CDR1 SGHRS, CDR2 YFSETQ. The CDR3 is 14 residues long. V was pared by 6 bases and J by 2 bases, with 6 bases of the junction left unmatched. CDR3 region: CASKETGGNTEAFF. The CDR3 coding sequence is TGCGCCAGCAAGGAAACAGGGGGTAACACTGAAGCTTTCTTT.

This clonotype was recorded at least ten times. The chain combines TRBV27 with TRBJ2-1, with 8 bases identical to TRBD2. The trim removed 6 bases at V and 4 bases at J, leaving 17 bases unmatched. The germline CDR1 and CDR2 sequences are MNHEY and SMNVEV (reference sequence). The CDR3 is 18 residues long. The CDR3 DNA follows: TGTGCCAGCAGCCTCCGATTGGGGTTAGCGGGGTCATACAATGAGCAGTTCTTC. Protein product: CASSLRLGLAGSYNEQFF.

This clonotype was detected many times. The genes are TRBV20-1 and TRBJ2-3; 7 nucleotides match TRBD2. The CDR3 is made up of 14 amino acids. V was clipped by 5 bases and J by 6 bases; unmatched bases: 11. From germline, CDR1 is DFQATT and CDR2 SNEGSKA (reference sequence). CDR3 sequence reads: CSADGRTDWDTQYF. For the CDR3, the DNA is TGCAGTGCTGACGGGAGGACCGACTGGGATACGCAGTATTTT.

The rearrangement joins TRBV19 to TRBJ2-7; 7 bases agree with TRBD2. The CDR3 runs to 19 residues. The germline V gene has CDR1 LNHDA and CDR2 SQIVND (reference sequence). Trimming cost V 6 bases and J 3 bases; bases outside gene matches: 23. The CDR3 spells CASRPSGGFGLERDYEQYF. The CDR3, as DNA: TGTGCCAGTAGGCCTTCGGGGGGTTTCGGGTTGGAGAGGGACTACGAGCAGTACTTC.

This clonotype was recorded at least ten times. The DNA of the CDR3 is TGCAGCGTGAATACCTTAGCGGGGATAAGAGATACGCAGTATTTT. As protein: CSVNTLAGIRDTQYF. The rearrangement joins TRBV29-1 to TRBJ2-3, with 8 nucleotides matching TRBD2. CDR1 and CDR2 from the germline V gene are SQVTM and ANQGSEA. This CDR3 is 15 amino acids long. The ends lost 6 bases at V and 5 bases at J; junction bases unmatched: 13.

The chain couples TRBV7-2 to TRBJ2-7, with 11 positions matching TRBD1. The J segment lost 7 bases and the V segment lost 1 base, leaving 9 bases of the junction unmatched. Germline-derived CDR1 and CDR2 are SGHTA and FQGNSA. The CDR3 covers 16 residues. The DNA for the CDR3 is TGTGCCAGCAGCTTAGAAGGGACAGGGGGGTTCCGAGAGCAGTACTTC. This gives the protein CASSLEGTGGFREQYF.

This clonotype occurred many times. The gene calls are TRBV3-1 and TRBJ1-1, with a tentative D call TRBD1 (6 bases). The CDR3 spans 16 residues. The germline V and J ends were trimmed by 1 base and 10 bases, with 22 bases remaining between them. The germline CDR1 and CDR2 sequences are LGHDT and YNNKEL (reference sequence). Written as DNA, the CDR3 is TGTGCCAGCAGCCAAGCCCGTCGGGGGGCTGGGGGTCGAGCTTTCTTT. Amino acid sequence: CASSQARRGAGGRAFF.

The chain recombines TRBV29-1 with TRBJ2-1, with TRBD2 identical over 8 bases. The CDR3 contains 15 residues. J lost 8 bases, V lost 6 bases, and 15 bases had no gene match. Per the germline V gene, CDR1 is SQVTM and CDR2 is ANQGSEA. CDR3 bases: TGCAGCGTATACAAAGACGGGACTAGTACGTATGAGCAGTTCTTC. Its protein product is CSVYKDGTSTYEQFF.

The table lists this clonotype with a few counts. The rearrangement links TRBV5-5 to TRBJ2-5; 7 nucleotides match TRBD1. Germline V gene data show CDR1 as SGHKS and CDR2 as YYEKEE (reference sequence). V lost 4 bases to trimming and J lost 2 bases; unmatched junction nucleotides: 5. The CDR3 length is 14 residues. CDR3 DNA: TGTGCCAGCAGCCGGGGACAGCTTCAAGAGACCCAGTACTTC. This sequence encodes CASSRGQLQETQYF.

The J gene is TRBJ2-4, the V gene TRBV2, with D perhaps TRBD2 (5 bases). Germline V gene sequence: CDR1 SNHLY, CDR2 FYNNEI. Trimming took 6 bases from V and 2 from J, leaving 14 bases between them. The CDR3 consists of 15 residues. CDR3 in amino acids: CASSFERGSKNIQYF. CDR3 nucleotide sequence: TGTGCCAGCAGCTTTGAACGGGGATCCAAAAACATTCAGTACTTC.